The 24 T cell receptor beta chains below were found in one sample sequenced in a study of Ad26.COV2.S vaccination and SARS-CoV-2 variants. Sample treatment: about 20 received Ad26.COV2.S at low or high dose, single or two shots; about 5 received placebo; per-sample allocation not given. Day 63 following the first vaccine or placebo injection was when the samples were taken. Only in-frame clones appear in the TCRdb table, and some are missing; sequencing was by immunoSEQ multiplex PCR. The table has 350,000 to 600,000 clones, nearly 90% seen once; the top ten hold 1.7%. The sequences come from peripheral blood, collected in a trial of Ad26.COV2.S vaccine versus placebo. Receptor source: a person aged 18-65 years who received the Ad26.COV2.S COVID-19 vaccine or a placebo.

CDR3 residues: CASKLTGKNQPQHF. CDR3 DNA sequence: TGTGCCAGCAAATTGACAGGAAAGAATCAGCCCCAGCATTTT. The chain uses TRBV28 and TRBJ1-5, with D possibly being TRBD1 (6 bases). Trimming removed 7 bases from V and 4 bases from J, with 14 bases in between. The CDR3 runs to 14 residues. CDR1 MDHEN and CDR2 SYDVKM come from the germline V gene.

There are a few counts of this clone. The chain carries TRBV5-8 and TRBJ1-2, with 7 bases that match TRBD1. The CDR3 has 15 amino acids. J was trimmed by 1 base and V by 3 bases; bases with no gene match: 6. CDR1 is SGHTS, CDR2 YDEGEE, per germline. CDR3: CASSWETGNNYGYTF. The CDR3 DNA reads TGTGCCAGCAGCTGGGAGACAGGGAATAACTATGGCTACACCTTC.

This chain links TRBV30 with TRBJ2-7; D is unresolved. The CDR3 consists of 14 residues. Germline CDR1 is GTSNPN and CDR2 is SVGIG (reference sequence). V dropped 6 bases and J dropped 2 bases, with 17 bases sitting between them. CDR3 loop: CACNKESVTYEQYF. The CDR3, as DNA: TGTGCCTGTAATAAAGAATCCGTGACCTACGAGCAGTACTTC.

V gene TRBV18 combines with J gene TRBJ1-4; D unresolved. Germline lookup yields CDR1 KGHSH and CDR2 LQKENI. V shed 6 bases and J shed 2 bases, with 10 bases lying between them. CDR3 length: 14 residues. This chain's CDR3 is CASSPRGTNEKLFF. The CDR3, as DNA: TGTGCCAGCTCCCCCCGAGGGACTAATGAAAAACTGTTTTTT.

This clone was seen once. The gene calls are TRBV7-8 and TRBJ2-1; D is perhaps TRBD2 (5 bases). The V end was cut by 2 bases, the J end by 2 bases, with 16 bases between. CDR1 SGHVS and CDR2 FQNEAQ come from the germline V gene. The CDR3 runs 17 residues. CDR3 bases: TGTGCCAGCAGCTTATCAAGTACTCGACTAACCTACAATGAGCAGTTCTTC. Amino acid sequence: CASSLSSTRLTYNEQFF. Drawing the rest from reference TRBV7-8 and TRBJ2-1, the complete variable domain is GAGVSQSPRYKVAKRGQDVALRCDPISGHVSLFWYQQALGQGPEFLTYFQNEAQLDKSGLPSDRFFAERPEGSVSTLKIQRTQQEDSAVYLCASSLSSTRLTYNEQFFGPGTRLTVL.

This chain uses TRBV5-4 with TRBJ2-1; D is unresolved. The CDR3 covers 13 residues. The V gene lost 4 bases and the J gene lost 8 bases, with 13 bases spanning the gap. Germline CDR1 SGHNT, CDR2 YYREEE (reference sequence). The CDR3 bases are TGTGCCAGCAGCCCCGAAGGCAGCCATGAGCAGTTCTTC. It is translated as CASSPEGSHEQFF.

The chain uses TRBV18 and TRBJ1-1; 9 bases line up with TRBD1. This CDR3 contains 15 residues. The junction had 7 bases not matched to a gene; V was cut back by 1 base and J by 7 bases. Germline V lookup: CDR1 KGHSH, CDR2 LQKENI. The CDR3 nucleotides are TGTGCCAGCTCACCACGGCCTTTGGACAGGGGTGAAGCTTTCTTT. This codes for CASSPRPLDRGEAFF.

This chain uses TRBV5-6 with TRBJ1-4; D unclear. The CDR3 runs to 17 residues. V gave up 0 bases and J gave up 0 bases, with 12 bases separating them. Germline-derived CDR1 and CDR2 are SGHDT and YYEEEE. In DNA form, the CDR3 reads TGTGCCAGCAGCTTGGAATCGGATTGGACAACTAATGAAAAACTGTTTTTT. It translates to CASSLESDWTTNEKLFF.

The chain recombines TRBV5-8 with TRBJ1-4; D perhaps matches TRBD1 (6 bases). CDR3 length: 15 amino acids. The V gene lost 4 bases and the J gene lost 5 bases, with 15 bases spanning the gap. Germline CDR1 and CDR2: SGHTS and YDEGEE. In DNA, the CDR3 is TGTGCCAGCAGCAATTGGACAGTAGGGAATGAAAAACTGTTTTTT. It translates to CASSNWTVGNEKLFF. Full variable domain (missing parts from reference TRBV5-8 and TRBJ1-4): EAGVTQSPTHLIKTRGQQATLRCSPISGHTSVYWYQQALGLGLQFLLWYDEGEERNRGNFPPRFSGRQFPNYSSELNVNALELEDSALYLCASSNWTVGNEKLFFGSGTQLSVL.

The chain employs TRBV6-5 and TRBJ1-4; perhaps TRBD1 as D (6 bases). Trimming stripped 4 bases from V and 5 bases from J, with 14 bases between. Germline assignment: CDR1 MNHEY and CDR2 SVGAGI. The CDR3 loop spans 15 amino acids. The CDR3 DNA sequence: TGTGCCAGCAGTTCTGCAGGGGCAGGGAATGAAAAACTGTTTTTT. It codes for CASSSAGAGNEKLFF.

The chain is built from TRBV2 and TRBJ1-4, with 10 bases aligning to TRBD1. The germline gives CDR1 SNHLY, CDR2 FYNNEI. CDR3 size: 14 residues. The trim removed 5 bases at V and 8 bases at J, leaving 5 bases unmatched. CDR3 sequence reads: CASSPGQGGEKLFF. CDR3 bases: TGTGCCAGCAGTCCAGGACAGGGGGGAGAAAAACTGTTTTTT.

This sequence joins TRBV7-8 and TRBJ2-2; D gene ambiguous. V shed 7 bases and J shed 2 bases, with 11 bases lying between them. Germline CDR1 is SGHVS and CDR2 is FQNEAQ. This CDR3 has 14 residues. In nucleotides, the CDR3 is TGTGCCAGCAACAATGCTGAAAACACCGGGGAGCTGTTTTTT. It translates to CASNNAENTGELFF.

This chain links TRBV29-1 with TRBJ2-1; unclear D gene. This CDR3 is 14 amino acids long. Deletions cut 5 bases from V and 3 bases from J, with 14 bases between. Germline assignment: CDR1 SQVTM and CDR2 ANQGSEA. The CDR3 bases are TGCAGCGTTTATAGGTCTGTTTTCTACAATGAGCAGTTCTTC. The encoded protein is CSVYRSVFYNEQFF.

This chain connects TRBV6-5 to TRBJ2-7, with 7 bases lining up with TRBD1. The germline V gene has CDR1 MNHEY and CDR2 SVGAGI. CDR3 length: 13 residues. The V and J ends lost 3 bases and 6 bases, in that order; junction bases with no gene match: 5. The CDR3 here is CASSYSTGVEQYF. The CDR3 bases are TGTGCCAGCAGTTATTCCACAGGGGTCGAGCAGTACTTC.

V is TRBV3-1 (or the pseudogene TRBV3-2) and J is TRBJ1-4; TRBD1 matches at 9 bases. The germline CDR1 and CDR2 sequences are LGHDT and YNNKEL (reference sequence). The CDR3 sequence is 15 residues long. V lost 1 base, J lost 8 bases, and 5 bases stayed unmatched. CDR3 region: CASSQVGQGSEKLFF. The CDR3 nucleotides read TGTGCCAGCAGCCAAGTGGGACAGGGAAGCGAAAAACTGTTTTTT.

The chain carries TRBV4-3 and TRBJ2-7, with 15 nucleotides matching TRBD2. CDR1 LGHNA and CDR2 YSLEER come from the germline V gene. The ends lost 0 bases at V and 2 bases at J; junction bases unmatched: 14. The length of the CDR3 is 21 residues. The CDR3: CASSQDYFGTSGGPYTYEQYF. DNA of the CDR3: TGCGCCAGCAGCCAAGATTATTTCGGGACTAGCGGGGGGCCTTATACCTACGAGCAGTACTTC.

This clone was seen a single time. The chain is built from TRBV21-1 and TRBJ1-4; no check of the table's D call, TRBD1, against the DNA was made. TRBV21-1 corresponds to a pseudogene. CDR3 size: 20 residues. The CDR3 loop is CASSKFVDRADLGQTEKLFF. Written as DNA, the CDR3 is TGTGCCAGCAGCAAGTTTGTTGACAGGGCGGATTTAGGTCAGACTGAAAAACTGTTTTTT.

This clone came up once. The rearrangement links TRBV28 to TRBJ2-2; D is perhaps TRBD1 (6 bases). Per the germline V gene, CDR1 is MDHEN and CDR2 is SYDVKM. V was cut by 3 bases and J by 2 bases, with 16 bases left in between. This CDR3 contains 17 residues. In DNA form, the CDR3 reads TGTGCCAGCAGTTTCCTTCGGACAGTTTTCAACACCGGGGAGCTGTTTTTT. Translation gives CASSFLRTVFNTGELFF.

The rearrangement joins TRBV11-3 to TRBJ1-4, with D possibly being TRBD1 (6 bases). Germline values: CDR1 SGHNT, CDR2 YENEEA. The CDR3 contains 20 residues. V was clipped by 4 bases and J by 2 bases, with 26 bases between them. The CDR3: CASSSPRGQPTGSTNEKLFF. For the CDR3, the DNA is TGTGCCAGCAGCTCTCCCAGGGGCCAACCCACCGGATCTACTAATGAAAAACTGTTTTTT.

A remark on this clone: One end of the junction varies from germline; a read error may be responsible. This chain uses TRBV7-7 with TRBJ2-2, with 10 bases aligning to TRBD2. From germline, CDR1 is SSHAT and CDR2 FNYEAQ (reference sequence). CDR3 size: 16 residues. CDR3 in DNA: TGTGCTAGCAGTCTCTCGCTAGCGGGGGACACCGGGGAGCTGTTTTTT. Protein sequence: CASSLSLAGDTGELFF.

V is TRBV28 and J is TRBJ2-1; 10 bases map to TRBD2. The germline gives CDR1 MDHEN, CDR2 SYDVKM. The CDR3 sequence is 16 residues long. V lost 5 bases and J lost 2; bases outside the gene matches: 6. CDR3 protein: CASSTLAGVAYNEQFF. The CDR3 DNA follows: TGTGCCAGCAGTACGCTAGCGGGAGTGGCCTACAATGAGCAGTTCTTC.

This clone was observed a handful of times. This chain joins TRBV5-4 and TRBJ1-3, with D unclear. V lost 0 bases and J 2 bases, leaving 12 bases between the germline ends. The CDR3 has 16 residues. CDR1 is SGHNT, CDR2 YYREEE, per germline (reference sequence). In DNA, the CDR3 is TGTGCCAGCAGCTTGGGTTTTGGGGAAACTGGAAACACCATATATTTT. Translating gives CASSLGFGETGNTIYF.

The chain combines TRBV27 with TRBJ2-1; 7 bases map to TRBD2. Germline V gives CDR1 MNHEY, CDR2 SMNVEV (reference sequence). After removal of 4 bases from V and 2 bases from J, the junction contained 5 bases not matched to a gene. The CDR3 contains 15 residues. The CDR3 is CASSSYLAAYNEQFF. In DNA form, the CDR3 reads TGTGCCAGCAGTTCTTACCTAGCGGCCTACAATGAGCAGTTCTTC.

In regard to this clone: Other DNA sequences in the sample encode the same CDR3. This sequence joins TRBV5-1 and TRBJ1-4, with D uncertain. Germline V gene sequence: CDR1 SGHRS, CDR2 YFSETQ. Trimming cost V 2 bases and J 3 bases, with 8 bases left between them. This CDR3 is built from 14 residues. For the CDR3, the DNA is TGCGCCAGCAGCTTAGGCACGGCTAATGAAAAACTGTTTTTT. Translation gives CASSLGTANEKLFF.